This is a list of T cell receptor beta chains from one sample in a study of blood T cells in healthy people across ages. TCRdb re-called the 5' RACE reads with MiXCR, one entry per CDR3 protein. Of hundreds of thousands of distinct CDR3 sequences listed, around 24% are singletons. This sample also appeared in a second study, on T cells of mothers and their children.

The sequenced sample was blood. These receptors all come from a boy between 10 and 17 years old in good health. CDR3s include the opening cysteine and the closing phenylalanine or tryptophan. Each record gives: J gene, clone size, V gene, D gene, CDR3 protein, CDR3 DNA. A D gene is named only where the DNA matches it firmly. Only some rows state a clone size, as once, few, many or a class for expanded clones.

TRBJ2-2 | NA | TRBV12-3/TRBV12-4 | NA | CASRSGPRLGNTGELFF | TGTGCCAGCAGATCCGGGCCGCGATTGGGGAACACCGGGGAGCTGTTTTTT
TRBJ2-1 | few | TRBV9 | TRBD2 | CASSVPAGGQNPYNEQFF | TGTGCCAGCAGCGTACCAGCGGGAGGGCAAAATCCCTACAATGAGCAGTTCTTC
TRBJ2-3 | few | TRBV7-2 | TRBD2 | CASSIASGRAGDTQYF | TGTGCCAGCAGCATCGCTAGCGGGAGGGCTGGAGATACGCAGTATTTT
TRBJ2-2 | few | TRBV5-1 | NA | CASSPGQTNTGELFF | TGCGCCAGCAGCCCTGGACAGACGAACACCGGGGAGCTGTTTTTT
TRBJ2-7 | few | TRBV7-6 | NA | CASSLPGRYEQYF | TGTGCCAGCAGCTTGCCAGGGCGCTACGAGCAGTACTTC
TRBJ2-1 | few | TRBV6-5 | TRBD2 | CASRKLAEKYNEQFF | TGTGCCAGCAGAAAACTAGCGGAAAAATACAATGAGCAGTTCTTC
TRBJ1-6 | NA | TRBV6-5 | NA | CASSYGLPGPPLHF | TGTGCCAGCAGTTACGGACTGCCTGGGCCACCCCTCCACTTT
TRBJ2-1 | many | TRBV6-1 | TRBD2 | CASSLSGAYNEQFF | TGTGCCAGCAGCCTTAGCGGGGCCTACAATGAGCAGTTCTTC
TRBJ1-2 | NA | TRBV29-1 | NA | CSVATVAKGYTF | TGCAGCGTCGCGACAGTGGCCAAGGGCTACACCTTC
TRBJ2-7 | NA | TRBV6-1 | NA | CASKGPQTYEQYF | TGTGCCAGCAAGGGACCCCAGACCTACGAGCAGTACTTC
TRBJ2-5 | NA | TRBV6-2/TRBV6-3 | NA | CASSSGQPGQETQYF | TGTGCCAGCAGTTCGGGACAACCGGGCCAAGAGACCCAGTACTTC
TRBJ2-7 | few | TRBV3-1 | NA | CASSQVISYEQYF | TGTGCCAGCAGCCAAGTGATTTCCTACGAGCAGTACTTC
TRBJ1-1 | NA | TRBV10-2 | NA | CASSEFWEGSEAFF | TGCGCCAGCAGTGAGTTTTGGGAAGGATCTGAAGCTTTCTTT
TRBJ1-1 | NA | TRBV12-3/TRBV12-4 | NA | CASSFTGKDTEAFF | TGTGCCAGCAGTTTTACGGGGAAGGACACTGAAGCTTTCTTT